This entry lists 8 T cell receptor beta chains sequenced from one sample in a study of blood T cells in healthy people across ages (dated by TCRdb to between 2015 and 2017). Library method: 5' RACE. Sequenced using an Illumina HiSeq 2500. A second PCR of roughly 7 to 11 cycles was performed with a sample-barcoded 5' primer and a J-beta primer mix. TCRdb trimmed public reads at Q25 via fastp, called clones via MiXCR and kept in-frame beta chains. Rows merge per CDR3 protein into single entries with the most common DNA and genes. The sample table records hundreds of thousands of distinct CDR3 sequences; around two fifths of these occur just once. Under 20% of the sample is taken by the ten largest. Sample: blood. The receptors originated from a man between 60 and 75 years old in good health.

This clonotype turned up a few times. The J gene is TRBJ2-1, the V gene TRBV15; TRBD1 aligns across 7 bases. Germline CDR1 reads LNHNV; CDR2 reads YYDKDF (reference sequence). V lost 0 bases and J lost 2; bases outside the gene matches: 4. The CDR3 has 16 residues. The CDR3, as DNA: TGTGCCACCAGCAGAGATCCCGGGACAGCCTACAATGAGCAGTTCTTC. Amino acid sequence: CATSRDPGTAYNEQFF.

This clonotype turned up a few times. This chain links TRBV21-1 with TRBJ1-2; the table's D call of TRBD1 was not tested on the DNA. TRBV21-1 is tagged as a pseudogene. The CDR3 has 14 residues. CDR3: CASSTRDSSYGYTF. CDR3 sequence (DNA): TGTGCCAGCAGCACCCGGGACAGCTCCTATGGCTACACCTTC.

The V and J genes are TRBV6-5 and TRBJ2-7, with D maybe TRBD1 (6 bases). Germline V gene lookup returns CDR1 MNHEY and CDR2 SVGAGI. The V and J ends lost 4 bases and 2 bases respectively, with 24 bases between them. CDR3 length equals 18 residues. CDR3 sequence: CASSSPVPTGTRAYEQYF. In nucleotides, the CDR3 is TGTGCCAGCAGTTCCCCAGTACCAACCGGGACACGCGCCTACGAGCAGTACTTC.

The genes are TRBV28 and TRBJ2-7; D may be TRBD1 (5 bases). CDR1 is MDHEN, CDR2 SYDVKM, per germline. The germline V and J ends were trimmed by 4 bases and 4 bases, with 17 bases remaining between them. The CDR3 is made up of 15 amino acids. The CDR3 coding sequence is TGTGCCAGCAGTTCACCCTCGACAGTTAGATACGAGCAGTACTTC. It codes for CASSSPSTVRYEQYF. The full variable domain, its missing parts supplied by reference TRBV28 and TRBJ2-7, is DVKVTQSSRYLVKRTGEKVFLECVQDMDHENMFWYRQDPGLGLRLIYFSYDVKMKEKGDIPEGYSVSREKKERFSLILESASTNQTSMYLCASSSPSTVRYEQYFGPGTRLTVT.

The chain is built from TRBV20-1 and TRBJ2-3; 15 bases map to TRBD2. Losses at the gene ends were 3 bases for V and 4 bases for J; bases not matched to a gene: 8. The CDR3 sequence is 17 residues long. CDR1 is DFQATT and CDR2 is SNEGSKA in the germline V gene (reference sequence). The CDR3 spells CSARVGLAGGPSDTQYF. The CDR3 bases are TGCAGTGCTAGGGTAGGACTAGCGGGGGGGCCCTCAGATACGCAGTATTTT.

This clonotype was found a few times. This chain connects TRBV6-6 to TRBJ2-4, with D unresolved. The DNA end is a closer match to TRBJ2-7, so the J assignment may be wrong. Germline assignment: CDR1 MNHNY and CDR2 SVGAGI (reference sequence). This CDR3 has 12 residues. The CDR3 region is CASSQIPGEQYF. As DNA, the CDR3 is TGTGCCAGCAGTCAGATACCAGGCGAGCAGTACTTC.

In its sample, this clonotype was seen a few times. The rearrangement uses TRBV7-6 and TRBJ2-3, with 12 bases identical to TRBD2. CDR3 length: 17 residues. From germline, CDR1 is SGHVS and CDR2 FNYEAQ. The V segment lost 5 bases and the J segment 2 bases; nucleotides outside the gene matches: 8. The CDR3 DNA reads TGTGCCAGCAGCGTTAGGCGGACTAGCGGGGTCACAGATACGCAGTATTTT. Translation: CASSVRRTSGVTDTQYF.

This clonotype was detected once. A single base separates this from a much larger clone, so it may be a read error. The CDR3 loop reads CASRLGTGGDYERYF. CDR3 in DNA: TGTGCCAGCAGGCTCGGGACAGGGGGGGACTACGAGCGGTACTTC. The genes are TRBV6-1 and TRBJ2-7; TRBD1 agrees at 11 bases. The germline CDR1 and CDR2 sequences are MNHNS and SASEGT. CDR3 length: 15 amino acids.